This T cell receptor (beta chain) came from a study of sequential checkpoint blockade in melanoma. Whole-study context: Patients were randomized 1:1 to nivolumab-then-ipilimumab or ipilimumab-then-nivolumab first-line. Maintenance nivolumab came after either treatment sequence.

Noted treatment: randomized to nivolumab then ipilimumab (arm A) or the reverse (arm B). From thawed PBMCs, live CD3+CD8+ cells negative for CD19 and CD56 were sorted. Trimming took 6 bases from V and 2 from J, leaving 15 bases between them. The CDR3 length is 15 residues. Looked up from germline, CDR1 is MNHNY and CDR2 is SVGAGI (reference sequence). This clone has only one observation. Sequencing used immunoSEQ multiplex PCR; TCRdb keeps in-frame clones, though not all of them. This sample has 18,000 or so clones, with 55% to 75% found just once. The chain employs TRBV6-6 and TRBJ2-3; possibly TRBD1 for D (5 bases). The material was CD8+ T cells sorted from blood (inferred from file names), obtained from a patient given nivolumab and ipilimumab in sequence. This clonotype was sampled from a human donor with melanoma. As DNA, the CDR3 is TGTGCCAGCAGCTGGTCCAGGGTGGCCACAGATACGCAGTATTTT. It is translated as CASSWSRVATDTQYF.